Here is one T cell receptor (beta chain) with its context. What it recognizes is unknown. This sample stems from a study of CD8+ T cells in alopecia areata. Findings of the study overall: Scalp repertoires also include resident alphabeta T cells from normal skin. Treatment with tofacitinib significantly lowered scalp clonality and reduced expanded CD8+ clones among the top 100. Many expanded lesional clones stayed in scalp and blood while on tofacitinib.

V gave up 1 base and J gave up 2 bases, with 7 bases separating them. Germline CDR1 and CDR2: SGHTA and FQGTGA. The CDR3 totals 14 residues. RNA was isolated and reverse transcribed to cDNA, the sequencing template. TCRdb's copy holds only in-frame clones and misses some; the assay was immunoSEQ multiplex PCR. The sample has under 200,000 clones; around 60% are singletons. Regarding treatment: oral pan-JAK inhibitor, 5-10 mg twice daily. This clonotype originated in a human donor with alopecia areata. This material consisted of CD4+ T cells sorted from blood, taken at week 24, from a patient treated with tofacitinib. The chain joins TRBV7-3 to TRBJ2-3; D is ambiguous. CDR3 sequence (DNA): TGTGCCAGCAGCTTAAGCGTGGTCACAGATACGCAGTATTTT. Its translation: CASSLSVVTDTQYF.